This T cell receptor beta chain was observed in a study of T cells after yellow fever vaccination. V was shortened by 0 bases and J by 3 bases, with 0 bases between the two germline ends. Looked up from germline, CDR1 is SGHVS and CDR2 is FQNEAQ. The CDR3 runs 12 residues. Template-switching 5'RACE yielded the TCR cDNA; a universal primer site and UMIs were added in the process. TCRdb itself ran the 5' RACE reads through MiXCR, one entry per CDR3 protein. The sample lists 300,000 to 400,000 distinct CDR3 sequences, under 5% occurring once. In this sample, this clonotype turned up many times. Its cognate antigen is unknown. Study-wide findings and caveats: Abundant clonotypes from the bulk population could get into FACS-sorted repertoires as contaminants. Reappearing after the booster were most of the clones from primary vaccination (roughly 95% CD4, around 88% CD8). Peak timing came faster in the weaker secondary response, day 5 versus 15.

The V and J genes are TRBV7-8 and TRBJ2-4, with D unclear. This receptor was obtained from a man between 18 and 35 years old who received the YFV17D yellow fever vaccine. Sequenced material: PBMCs, taken 5 days after the yellow fever booster vaccination. The chain's CDR3 is CASSLAKNIQYF. DNA for the CDR3: TGTGCCAGCAGCTTAGCCAAAAACATTCAGTACTTC.